What follows describes a single T cell receptor beta chain. One end of the junction varies from germline; a read error may be responsible. Next came a second PCR, run for about 7 to 12 cycles, which used a sample-barcoded 5' primer along with a J-beta primer mix. Each CDR3 protein is one row after TCRdb ran MiXCR on the 5' RACE reads. The sample yields hundreds of thousands of distinct CDR3 sequences, 20% to 25% seen once. The CDR3 totals 14 residues. The record originates from a study of blood T cells in healthy people across ages. This TCR was sampled from a man between 65 and 85 years old in good health. Input material: blood. The chain uses TRBV12-3 or TRBV12-4 and TRBJ2-1; D gene unclear. CDR3 sequence reads: CAGSLSLTYNEQFF. In DNA form, the CDR3 reads TGTGCCGGCAGTTTGTCCCTTACCTACAATGAGCAGTTCTTC.